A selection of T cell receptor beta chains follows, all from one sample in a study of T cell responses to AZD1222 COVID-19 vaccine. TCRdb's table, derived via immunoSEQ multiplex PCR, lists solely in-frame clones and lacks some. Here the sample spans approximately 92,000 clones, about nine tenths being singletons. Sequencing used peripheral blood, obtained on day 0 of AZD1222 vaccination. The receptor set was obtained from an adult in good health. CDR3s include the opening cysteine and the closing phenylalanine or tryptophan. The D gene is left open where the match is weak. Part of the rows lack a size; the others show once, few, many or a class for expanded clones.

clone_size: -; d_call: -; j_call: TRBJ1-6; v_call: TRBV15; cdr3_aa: CATSREGDSPLHF; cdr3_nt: TGTGCCACCAGCAGAGAGGGAGATTCACCCCTCCACTTT
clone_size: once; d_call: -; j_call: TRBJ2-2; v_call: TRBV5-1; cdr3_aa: CASSPRQANTGELFF; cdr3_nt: TGCGCCAGCAGCCCGAGACAAGCGAACACCGGGGAGCTGTTTTTT
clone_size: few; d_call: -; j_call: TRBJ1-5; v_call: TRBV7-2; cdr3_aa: CASRPGMDSNQPQHF; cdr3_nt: TGTGCCAGCAGACCCGGGATGGATAGCAATCAGCCCCAGCATTTT
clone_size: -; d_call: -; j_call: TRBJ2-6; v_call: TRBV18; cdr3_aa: CASSEDISGANVLTF; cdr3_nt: TGTGCCAGCTCCGAAGACATCTCTGGGGCCAACGTCCTGACTTTC
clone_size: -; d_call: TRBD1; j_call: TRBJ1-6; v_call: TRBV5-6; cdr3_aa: CASSRTGNSPLHF; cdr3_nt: TGTGCCAGCAGCAGGACAGGGAATTCACCCCTCCACTTT
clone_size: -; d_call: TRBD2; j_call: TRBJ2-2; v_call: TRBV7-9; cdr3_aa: CASSLATGPSGSPGELFF; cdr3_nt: TGTGCCAGCAGCTTAGCTACAGGGCCTAGCGGGAGCCCCGGGGAGCTGTTTTTT
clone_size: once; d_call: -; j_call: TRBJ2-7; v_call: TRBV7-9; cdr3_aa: CASSLGQGRSPKSYEQYF; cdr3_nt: TGTGCCAGCAGCTTAGGGCAGGGCAGATCCCCGAAGTCGTACGAGCAGTACTTC
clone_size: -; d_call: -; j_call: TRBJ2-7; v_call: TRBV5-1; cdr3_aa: CASSPDPRDEQYF; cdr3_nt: TGCGCCAGCTCACCGGACCCAAGGGACGAGCAGTACTTC
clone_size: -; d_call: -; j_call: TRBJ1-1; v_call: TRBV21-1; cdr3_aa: CASSRTGLGNTEAFF; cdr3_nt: TGTGCCAGCAGCAGGACAGGGTTGGGAAACACTGAAGCTTTCTTT
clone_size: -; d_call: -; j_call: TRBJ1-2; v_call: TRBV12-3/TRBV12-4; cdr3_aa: CASRLGASYGYTF; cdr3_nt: TGTGCCAGCAGGCTAGGGGCTTCCTATGGCTACACCTTC
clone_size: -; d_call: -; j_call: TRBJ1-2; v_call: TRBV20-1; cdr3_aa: CSASAVGYGYTF; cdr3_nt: TGCAGTGCTAGTGCCGTCGGATATGGCTACACCTTC
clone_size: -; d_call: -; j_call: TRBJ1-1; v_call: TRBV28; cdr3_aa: CASRASTDWAEAFF; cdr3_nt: TGTGCCAGCAGGGCTTCAACCGATTGGGCTGAAGCTTTCTTT
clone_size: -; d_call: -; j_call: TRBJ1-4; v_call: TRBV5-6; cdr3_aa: CASSSRVFDEKLFF; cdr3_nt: TGTGCCAGCAGCTCCAGGGTATTTGATGAAAAACTGTTTTTT
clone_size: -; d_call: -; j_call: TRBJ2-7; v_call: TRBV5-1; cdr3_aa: CASYSGTKAYEQYF; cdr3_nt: TGCGCCAGCTATTCCGGCACAAAAGCCTACGAGCAGTACTTC
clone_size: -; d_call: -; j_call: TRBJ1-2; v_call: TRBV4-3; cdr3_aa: CASSQDQGANYGYTF; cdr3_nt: TGCGCCAGCAGCCAAGATCAGGGAGCTAACTATGGCTACACCTTC
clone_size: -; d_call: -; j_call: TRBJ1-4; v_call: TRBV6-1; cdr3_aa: CASSEMTATNEKLFF; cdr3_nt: TGTGCCAGCAGTGAGATGACAGCAACTAATGAAAAACTGTTTTTT
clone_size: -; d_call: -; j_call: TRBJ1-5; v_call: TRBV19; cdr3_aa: CATQDRYSNQPQHF; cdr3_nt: TGTGCCACCCAAGACAGGTATAGCAATCAGCCCCAGCATTTT
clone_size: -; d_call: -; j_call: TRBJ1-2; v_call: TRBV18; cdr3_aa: CASSPPTTGGGYTF; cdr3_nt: TGTGCCAGCTCACCACCGACAACAGGCGGTGGCTACACCTTC
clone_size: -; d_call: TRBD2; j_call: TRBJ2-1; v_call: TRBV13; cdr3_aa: CASSSAGLVTDEQFF; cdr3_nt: TGTGCCAGCAGCTCAGCGGGACTAGTAACGGATGAGCAGTTCTTC
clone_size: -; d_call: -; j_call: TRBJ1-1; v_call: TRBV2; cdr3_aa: CASSEGAGNTEAFF; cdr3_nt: TGTGCCAGCAGTGAGGGGGCGGGGAACACTGAAGCTTTCTTT
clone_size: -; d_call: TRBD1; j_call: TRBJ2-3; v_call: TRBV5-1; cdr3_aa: CASSPGQSTDTQYF; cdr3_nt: TGCGCCAGCAGCCCGGGACAGAGCACAGATACGCAGTATTTT
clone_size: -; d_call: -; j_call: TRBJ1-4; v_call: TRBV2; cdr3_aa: CASSERSRGEKLFF; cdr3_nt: TGTGCCAGCAGTGAACGCTCTCGAGGCGAAAAACTGTTTTTT
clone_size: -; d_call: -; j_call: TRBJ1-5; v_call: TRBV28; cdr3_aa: CASSTPANSRNQPQHF; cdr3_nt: TGTGCCAGCAGCACCCCCGCGAACAGCCGCAATCAGCCCCAGCATTTT
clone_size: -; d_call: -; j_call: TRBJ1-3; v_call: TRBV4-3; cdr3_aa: CASSQGLTEGNTIYF; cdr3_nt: TGCGCCAGCAGCCAAGGACTAACAGAGGGAAACACCATATATTTT
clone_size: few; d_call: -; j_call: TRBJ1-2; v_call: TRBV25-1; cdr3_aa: CASREQGRGYTF; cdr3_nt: TGTGCCAGCAGAGAACAGGGCCGGGGCTACACCTTC
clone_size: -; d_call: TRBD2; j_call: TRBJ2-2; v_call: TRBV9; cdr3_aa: CASSSPRTSGREAGELFF; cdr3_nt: TGTGCCAGCAGCTCTCCCCGGACTAGCGGGAGGGAGGCCGGGGAGCTGTTTTTT
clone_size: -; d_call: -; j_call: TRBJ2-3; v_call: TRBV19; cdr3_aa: CASRPGEGTDTQYF; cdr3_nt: TGTGCCAGCCGTCCAGGGGAAGGCACAGATACGCAGTATTTT
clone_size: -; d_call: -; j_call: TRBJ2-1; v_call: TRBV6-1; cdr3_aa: CASSEAFVGARENEQFF; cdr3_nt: TGTGCCAGCAGTGAAGCCTTTGTAGGGGCCAGGGAGAATGAGCAGTTCTTC
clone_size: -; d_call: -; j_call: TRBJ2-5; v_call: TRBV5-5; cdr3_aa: CASSSGSNQETQYF; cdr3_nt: TGTGCCAGCAGCTCCGGGAGTAACCAAGAGACCCAGTACTTC
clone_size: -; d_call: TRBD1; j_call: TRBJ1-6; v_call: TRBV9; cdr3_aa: CASSPGQGNSPLHF; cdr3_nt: TGTGCCAGCAGTCCGGGACAGGGTAATTCACCCCTCCACTTT
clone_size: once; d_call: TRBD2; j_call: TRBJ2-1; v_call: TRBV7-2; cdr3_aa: CAGAGGAYNEQFF; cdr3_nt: TGTGCCGGAGCGGGAGGTGCCTACAATGAGCAGTTCTTC
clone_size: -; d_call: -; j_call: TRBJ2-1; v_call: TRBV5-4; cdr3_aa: CASSPRRPGQGSYNEQFF; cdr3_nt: TGTGCCAGCAGCCCACGTAGGCCCGGGCAGGGCTCCTACAATGAGCAGTTCTTC
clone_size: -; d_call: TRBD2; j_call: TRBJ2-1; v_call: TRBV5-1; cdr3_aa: CASSLLAGGYNEQFF; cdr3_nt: TGCGCCAGCAGCTTACTAGCGGGAGGGTACAATGAGCAGTTCTTC
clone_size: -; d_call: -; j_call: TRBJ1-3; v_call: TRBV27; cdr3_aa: CASSLDRTTSGNTIYF; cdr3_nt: TGTGCCAGCAGTTTGGACCGCACCACCTCTGGAAACACCATATATTTT
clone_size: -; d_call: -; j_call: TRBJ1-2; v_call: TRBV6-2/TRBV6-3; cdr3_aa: CASSYLGVYGYTF; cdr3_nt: TGTGCCAGCAGTTACCTGGGCGTATATGGCTACACCTTC
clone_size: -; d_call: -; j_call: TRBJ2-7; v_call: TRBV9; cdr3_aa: CASSRRPTDEQYF; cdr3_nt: TGTGCCAGCAGCAGGCGCCCGACGGACGAGCAGTACTTC
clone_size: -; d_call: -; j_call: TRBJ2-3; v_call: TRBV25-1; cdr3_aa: CASSEYRGYGTDTQYF; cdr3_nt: TGTGCCAGCAGTGAATATAGGGGTTACGGCACAGATACGCAGTATTTT
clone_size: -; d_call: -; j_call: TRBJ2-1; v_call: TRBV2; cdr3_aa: CASRATAVPYNEQFF; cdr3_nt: TGTGCCAGCAGGGCCACAGCAGTCCCCTACAATGAGCAGTTCTTC
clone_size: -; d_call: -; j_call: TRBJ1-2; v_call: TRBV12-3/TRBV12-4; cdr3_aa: CASTDVGAGYTF; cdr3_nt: TGTGCCAGCACTGATGTGGGGGCTGGCTACACCTTC
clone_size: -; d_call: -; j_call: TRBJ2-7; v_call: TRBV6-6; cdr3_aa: CASSAGGKQYF; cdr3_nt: TGTGCCAGCAGTGCCGGGGGAAAGCAGTACTTC
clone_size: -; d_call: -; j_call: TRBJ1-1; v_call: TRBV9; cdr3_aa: CASSGPTGSNTEAFF; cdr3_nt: TGTGCCAGCAGCGGACCAACCGGGTCCAACACTGAAGCTTTCTTT
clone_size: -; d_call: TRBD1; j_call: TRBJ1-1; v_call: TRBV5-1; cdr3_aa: CASSPGQARRNTEAFF; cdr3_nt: TGCGCCAGCAGCCCAGGACAGGCTCGAAGAAACACTGAAGCTTTCTTT